This TCR beta chain was profiled in a study of T cell repertoires in cytomegalovirus infection. Overall study context: It was the public TCR beta signatures that indicated both CMV infection and matching HLA type.

MiXCR, run by TCRdb on the reads, gives a single entry per CDR3 protein. The sample has around 100,000 distinct CDR3 sequences; more than 15% are singletons. The CDR3 length is 21 residues. V trimming: 5 bases; J trimming: 0 bases; junction bases outside the gene matches: 15. Germline CDR1 KGHSH, CDR2 LQKENI. Points from the study as a whole: Individuals carrying CMV plus the relevant HLA were identified by cumulative frequency of public TCR beta families. HLA-C-restricted CMV clonotypes gave the most frequent clonotype in two of eight donors.

Details on this clonotype: What it binds is unknown.

This receptor was taken from a human donor in good health (CMV status not recorded). Some clones in this sample may be carry-over from other donors' samples. This chain joins TRBV18 and TRBJ2-1, with TRBD2 matching 14 bases. The specimen sequenced was PBMCs. The CDR3 DNA reads as TGTGCCAGCTCAAGCTCACTGGGGACTAGCGGGGGACCAAGCTCCTACAATGAGCAGTTCTTC. Encoded protein: CASSSSLGTSGGPSSYNEQFF.